This TCR beta chain appears in the sequencing data of a study of blood T cell repertoires in COVID-19. About the study: Both acute and convalescent COVID-19 samples were obtained from the United States, Italy and Spain. PBMCs, B-cell-depleted T cells, or T cells provided the cDNA or gDNA that made up the material.

Source study methods: Amplification with reference gene primers provided the estimates of nucleated cell counts. Sequencing used immunoSEQ multiplex PCR; TCRdb keeps in-frame clones, though not all of them. V, J and clone size derive from that table, while D and trimming were established from the DNA sequence. The sample lists fewer than 250,000 clones, more than 85% occurring once. With V trimmed by 7 bases and J by 0 bases, 9 bases remained unmatched. The germline gives CDR1 GTSNPN, CDR2 SVGIG (reference sequence). CDR3 length equals 15 residues. This clonotype was sampled from a man aged 25-45 years with acute or convalescent COVID-19. V is TRBV30 and J is TRBJ1-3; 7 bases align to TRBD1. Sequenced material: peripheral blood. CDR3 coding DNA: TGTGCCTTTCAACAGGGGACCCTCTCTGGAAACACCATATATTTT. Its translation: CAFQQGTLSGNTIYF.